This TCR beta chain emerged from a study of cytomegalovirus exposure and HLA in healthy donors. Study overall: Researchers previously reported finding 90 million to 130 million unique TCR beta sequences from 170 million or so T cells. Study results and limitations: A later analysis reportedly identified an Asian-associated ancestry cluster as carrying fewer N-insertions than the roughly 720-donor mean.

As concerns this clone: What it binds is not known.

PCR was performed using 60 Vbeta and 13 Jbeta primers. Produced via immunoSEQ multiplex PCR; TCRdb's table is partial and in-frame only. Altogether roughly 140,000 clones are present, about two thirds being singletons, with the ten largest covering over 2%. The germline V gene encodes CDR1 SGHDN and CDR2 FVKESK. V lost 0 bases, J lost 6 bases, and 7 bases lay in between. This CDR3 is built from 13 residues. The genes are TRBV14 and TRBJ2-3; D not certain. The sequence derives from a man aged 35 to 55 in good health and CMV-seronegative. The sample taken for sequencing was PBMCs. This CDR3 is CASSQEEKDTQYF. Here the CDR3 DNA reads TGTGCCAGCAGCCAAGAAGAGAAGGATACGCAGTATTTT. Full variable domain (rest looked up from reference TRBV14 and TRBJ2-3): EAGVTQFPSHSVIEKGQTVTLRCDPISGHDNLYWYRRVMGKEIKFLLHFVKESKQDESGMPNNRFLAERTGGTYSTLKVQPAELEDSGVYFCASSQEEKDTQYFGPGTRLTVL.